This T cell receptor (beta chain) was identified in a study of shared clonotypes between healthy human individuals. Whole-study context: Plates per donor: three CD4 naive, three CD4 memory, two CD8 naive, one CD8 memory.

General study results and limits: Even with large depth, rarefaction showed that sorted-subset sequencing was incomplete.

A remark on this clone: Antigen: not known.

Here immunoSEQ multiplex PCR was the method, and the copy in TCRdb shows in-frame clones only, minus some. The sample consists of more than 2 million clones, just under 95% of them appearing once. CD45RO-negative cells were positively selected for CCR7, leaving out terminally differentiated effector memory CD45RA+ cells. V lost 4 bases and J lost 3; bases outside the gene matches: 5. The CDR3 runs to 13 residues. The V gene's germline CDR1 is GTSNPN and CDR2 SVGIG (reference sequence). The chain combines TRBV30 with TRBJ1-1, with 7 bases identical to TRBD1. The sequence was obtained from a man aged 18 to 29 in good health. The material sequenced was naive CD8+ T cells sorted from blood. CDR3 loop: CAWNDRVYTEAFF. The CDR3 DNA reads TGTGCCTGGAACGACAGGGTGTACACTGAAGCTTTCTTT.